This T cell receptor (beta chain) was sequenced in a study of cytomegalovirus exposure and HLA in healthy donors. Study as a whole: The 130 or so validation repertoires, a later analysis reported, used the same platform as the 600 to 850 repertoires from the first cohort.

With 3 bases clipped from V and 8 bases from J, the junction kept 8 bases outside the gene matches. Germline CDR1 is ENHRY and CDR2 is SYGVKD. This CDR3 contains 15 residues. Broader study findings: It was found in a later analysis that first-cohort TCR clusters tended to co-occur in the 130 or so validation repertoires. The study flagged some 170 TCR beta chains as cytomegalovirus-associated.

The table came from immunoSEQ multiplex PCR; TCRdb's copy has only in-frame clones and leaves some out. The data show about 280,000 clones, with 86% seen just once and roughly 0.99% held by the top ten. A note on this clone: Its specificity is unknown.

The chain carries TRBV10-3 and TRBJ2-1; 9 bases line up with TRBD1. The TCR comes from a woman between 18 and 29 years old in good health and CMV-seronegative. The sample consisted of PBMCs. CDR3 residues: CAISELQGAQDEQFF. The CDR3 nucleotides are TGTGCCATCAGTGAATTACAGGGGGCGCAGGATGAGCAGTTCTTC.